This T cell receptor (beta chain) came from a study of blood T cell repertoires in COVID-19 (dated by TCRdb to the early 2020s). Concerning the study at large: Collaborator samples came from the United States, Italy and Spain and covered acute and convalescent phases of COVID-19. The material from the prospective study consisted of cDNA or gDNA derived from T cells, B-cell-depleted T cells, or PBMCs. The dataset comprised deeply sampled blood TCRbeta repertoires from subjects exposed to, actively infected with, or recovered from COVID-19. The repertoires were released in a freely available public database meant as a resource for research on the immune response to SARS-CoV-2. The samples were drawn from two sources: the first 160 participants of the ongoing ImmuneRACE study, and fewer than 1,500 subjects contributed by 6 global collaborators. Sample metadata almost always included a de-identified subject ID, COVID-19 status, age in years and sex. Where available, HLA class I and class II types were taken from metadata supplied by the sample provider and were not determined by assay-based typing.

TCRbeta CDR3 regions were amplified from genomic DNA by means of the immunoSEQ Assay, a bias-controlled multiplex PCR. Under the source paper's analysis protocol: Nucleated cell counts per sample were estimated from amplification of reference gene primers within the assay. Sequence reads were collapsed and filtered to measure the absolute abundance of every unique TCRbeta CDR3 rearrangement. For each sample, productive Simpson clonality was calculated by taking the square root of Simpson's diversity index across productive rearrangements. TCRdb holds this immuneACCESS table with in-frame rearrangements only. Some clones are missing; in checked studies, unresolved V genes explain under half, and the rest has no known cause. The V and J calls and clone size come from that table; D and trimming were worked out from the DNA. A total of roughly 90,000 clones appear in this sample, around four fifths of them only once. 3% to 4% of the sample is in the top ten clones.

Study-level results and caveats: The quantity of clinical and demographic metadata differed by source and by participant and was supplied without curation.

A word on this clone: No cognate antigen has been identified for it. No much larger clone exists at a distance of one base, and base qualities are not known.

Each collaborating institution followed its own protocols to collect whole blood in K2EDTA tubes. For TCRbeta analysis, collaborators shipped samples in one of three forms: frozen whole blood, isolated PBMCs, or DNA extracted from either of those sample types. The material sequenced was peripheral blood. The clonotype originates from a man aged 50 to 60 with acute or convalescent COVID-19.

CDR3 protein: CASSVGRVADTQYF. DNA sequence: TGTGCCAGCAGCGTAGGTCGAGTTGCAGATACGCAGTATTTT. Rearrangement joined TRBV9 to TRBJ2-3, with no confident D gene call. The CDR3 spans 14 residues, from the cysteine through the phenylalanine. Only the CDR3 region is kept as DNA, spanning 42 bases read in frame from base 1. Taken from the germline V gene, the CDR1 and CDR2 loops are SGDLS and YYNGEE. V gives up 0 bases and J gives up 4 bases, and the segment between their germline ends measures 9 bases.